The 10 T cell receptor beta chains below all came from one sample that was sequenced in a study of CD8+ T cells in alopecia areata. cDNA serving as the sequencing template came from extracted, reverse transcribed RNA. Produced via immunoSEQ multiplex PCR; TCRdb's table is partial and in-frame only. The sample lists roughly 2,500 clones; about two thirds were seen once. Sample: skin. The origin of the receptors is a human donor in good health.

This clone came up a few times. The V gene is TRBV7-9, the J gene TRBJ2-1; 8 bases align to TRBD2. V was clipped by 1 base and J by 0 bases; unmatched bases: 11. This CDR3 is 19 amino acids long. Germline CDR1 is SEHNR and CDR2 is FQNEAQ (reference sequence). This chain's CDR3 is CASSLGGLRGDPSYNEQFF. The CDR3 DNA is TGTGCCAGCAGCTTAGGTGGTTTGCGGGGGGACCCCTCCTACAATGAGCAGTTCTTC.

This clone was detected once. Other DNA variants within this sample encode the same CDR3. V gene TRBV7-2 combines with J gene TRBJ2-7; 11 bases are shared with TRBD2. V dropped 3 bases and J dropped 6; count of bases not matched to a gene: 4. The CDR3 extends over 14 amino acids. The germline V gene encodes CDR1 SGHTA and CDR2 FQGNSA. The CDR3 protein is CASSFSGGGLEQYF. The CDR3, as DNA: TGTGCCAGCAGCTTTAGCGGGGGGGGGCTCGAGCAGTACTTC.

The chain employs TRBV6-6 and TRBJ2-4, with D possibly called TRBD1 or TRBD2 (5 bases each). This CDR3 contains 15 residues. The germline V and J ends were trimmed by 2 bases and 11 bases, with 19 bases remaining between them. CDR1 is MNHNY, CDR2 SVGAGI, per germline (reference sequence). CDR3 sequence: CASSYGRDGSVVQYF. CDR3 bases: TGTGCCAGCAGTTACGGTCGGGACGGCTCGGTCGTTCAGTACTTC.

The J gene is TRBJ2-3, the V gene TRBV13, with 7 bases matching TRBD1. CDR1 and CDR2 (germline): PRHDT, FYEKMQ (reference sequence). V lost 5 bases, J lost 7 bases, and 12 bases stayed unmatched. This CDR3 spans 15 amino acids. The CDR3 sequence: CASSLEGGPLYTQYF. For the CDR3, the DNA is TGTGCCAGCAGCCTCGAAGGGGGCCCGCTATATACGCAGTATTTT.

V and J are TRBV2 and TRBJ2-1; D not resolved. The CDR3 runs 14 residues. CDR1 and CDR2 (germline): SNHLY, FYNNEI. V was trimmed by 0 bases and J by 5 bases, leaving 8 bases between them. CDR3 nucleotides: TGTGCCAGCAGTGAAGCGCGAGACAACAATGAGCAGTTCTTC. Protein sequence: CASSEARDNNEQFF.

The V and J genes are TRBV18 and TRBJ2-6; 9 nucleotides line up with TRBD1. V lost 4 bases and J lost 12; bases outside the gene matches: 16. Germline CDR1 reads KGHSH; CDR2 reads LQKENI. The CDR3 extends over 17 amino acids. The DNA of the CDR3 is TGTGCCAGCTCACTAGCCGGGACAGGGACGAGTATTCTCGTCCTGACTTTC. Translated, it gives CASSLAGTGTSILVLTF.

The chain recombines TRBV5-6 with TRBJ1-5; D remains ambiguous. The V end was cut by 0 bases, the J end by 11 bases, with 9 bases between. Per the germline V gene, CDR1 is SGHDT and CDR2 is YYEEEE. The CDR3 loop spans 12 amino acids. The CDR3 region is CASSLAGVAQHF. The CDR3 DNA reads as TGTGCCAGCAGCTTGGCCGGGGTAGCCCAGCATTTT.

The chain joins TRBV7-2 to TRBJ2-7, with 10 bases lining up with TRBD1. V shed 3 bases and J 0 bases; nucleotides not matched to a gene: 11. CDR1 is SGHTA, CDR2 FQGNSA, per germline. This CDR3 comprises 18 residues. The CDR3 loop reads CASSFPGTGAQYSYEQYF. CDR3 coding DNA: TGTGCCAGCAGCTTCCCCGGGACAGGGGCCCAGTACTCCTACGAGCAGTACTTC.

This clone was seen just once. This chain uses TRBV5-1 with TRBJ2-1; 10 nucleotides align to TRBD2. This CDR3 is built from 15 residues. The germline V gene has CDR1 SGHRS and CDR2 YFSETQ. J was trimmed by 7 bases and V by 4 bases; bases with no gene match: 8. The CDR3, as DNA: TGCGCCAGCAGCATAAAGAGCGGGGGGGCTAATGAGCAGTTCTTC. Residues: CASSIKSGGANEQFF.

CDR3 DNA: TGTGCCAGCTCACCAGGCAGCCAAGAGACCCAGTACTTC. This codes for CASSPGSQETQYF. The genes are TRBV18 and TRBJ2-5, with D unclear. The ends were cut back, 2 bases at V and 1 base at J, with 5 bases in the middle. CDR3 length: 13 residues. The germline V gene encodes CDR1 KGHSH and CDR2 LQKENI.